These 6 T cell receptor beta chains originate from one sample sequenced in a study of CD8 T cells in ankylosing spondylitis. Antigens of these TCRs are unknown. Each CDR3 protein is one row after TCRdb ran MiXCR on the 5' RACE reads. The data contain approximately 520,000 distinct CDR3 sequences, 5.3% of them singletons. Study results and limitations: Several highly homologous variants made up a TCR beta motif, and this motif appeared characteristic of ankylosing spondylitis blood.

The sample comprised blood, either unsorted or a sorted T cell fraction (not recorded which). Source of these receptors: a male donor with ankylosing spondylitis.

This clonotype was detected many times. The chain is built from TRBV12-3 or TRBV12-4 and TRBJ1-4, with a possible D match to TRBD1 (6 bases). The V gene lost 6 bases and the J gene lost 11 bases, with 16 bases spanning the gap. The CDR3 is 13 residues long. This CDR3 is CASRLQGRQKLFF. The CDR3 DNA is TGTGCCAGCAGGTTACAGGGACGGCAGAAACTGTTTTTT.

V and J are TRBV4-1 and TRBJ2-7; the D gene could be TRBD1 or TRBD2 (5 bases each). The CDR3 sequence is 16 residues long. Trimming took off 4 bases at V and 4 bases at J, with 20 bases between the two ends. Germline-derived CDR1 and CDR2 are MGHRA and YSYEKL. This chain's CDR3 is CASSPGPGRFFYEQYF. The CDR3, as DNA: TGCGCCAGCAGCCCAGGACCGGGACGGTTCTTTTACGAGCAGTACTTC.

This clonotype has only a few counts. The chain links TRBV5-4 to TRBJ2-3; 8 bases are shared with TRBD1. With 3 bases clipped from V and 0 bases from J, the junction kept 6 bases outside the gene matches. The CDR3 length is 16 residues. Germline V gene data show CDR1 as SGHNT and CDR2 as YYREEE (reference sequence). The CDR3 loop is CASSSRTGSSTDTQYF. The DNA of the CDR3 is TGTGCCAGCAGCTCCCGGACAGGGAGTAGCACAGATACGCAGTATTTT.

This clonotype was detected many times. The V gene is TRBV7-9, the J gene TRBJ2-7; D remains unclear. The CDR3 consists of 15 residues. V dropped 1 base and J dropped 0 bases, with 10 bases sitting between them. Germline assignment: CDR1 SEHNR and CDR2 FQNEAQ (reference sequence). CDR3 in DNA: TGTGCCAGCAGCTTAGGGGTCTCCAGCTCCTACGAGCAGTACTTC. This sequence encodes CASSLGVSSSYEQYF.

This clonotype came up a few times. This rearrangement joins TRBV3-1 to TRBJ1-1; D not resolved. From germline, CDR1 is LGHDT and CDR2 YNNKEL (reference sequence). The V gene lost 3 bases and the J gene lost 5 bases, with 13 bases spanning the gap. The CDR3 contains 14 residues. CDR3 bases: TGTGCCAGCAGCCACTGGGATGAGGGAACTGAAGCTTTCTTT. Translation: CASSHWDEGTEAFF. The full variable domain, in which reference TRBV3-1 and TRBJ1-1 provide the parts outside the CDR3, is DTAVSQTPKYLVTQMGNDKSIKCEQNLGHDTMYWYKQDSKKFLKIMFSYNNKELIINETVPNRFSPKSPDKAHLNLHINSLELGDSAVYFCASSHWDEGTEAFFGQGTRLTVV.

This clonotype was detected many times. The rearrangement joins TRBV20-1 to TRBJ2-1; the D is unclear. This CDR3 is built from 14 residues. V shed 0 bases and J shed 9 bases, with 15 bases lying between them. In germline, CDR1 is DFQATT, CDR2 SNEGSKA (reference sequence). CDR3 protein: CSARDRVGVLEQFF. For the CDR3, the DNA is TGCAGTGCTAGAGATCGGGTGGGTGTACTTGAGCAGTTCTTC.